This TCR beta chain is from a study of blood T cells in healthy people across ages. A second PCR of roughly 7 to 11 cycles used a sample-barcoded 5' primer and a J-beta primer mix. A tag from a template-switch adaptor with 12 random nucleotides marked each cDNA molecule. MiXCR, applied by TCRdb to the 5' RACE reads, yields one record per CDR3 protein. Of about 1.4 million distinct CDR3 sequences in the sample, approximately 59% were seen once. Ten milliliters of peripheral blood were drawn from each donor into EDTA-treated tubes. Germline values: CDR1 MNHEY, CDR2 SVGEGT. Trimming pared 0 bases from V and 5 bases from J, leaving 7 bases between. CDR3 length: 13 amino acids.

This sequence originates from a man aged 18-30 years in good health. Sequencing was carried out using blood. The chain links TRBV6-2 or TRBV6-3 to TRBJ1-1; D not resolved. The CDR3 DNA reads TGTGCCAGCAGTTACTCAGCCGGGACTGAAGCTTTCTTT. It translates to CASSYSAGTEAFF.